One sample yielded the 10 T cell receptor beta chains listed below, sequenced in a study of T cell responses to AZD1222 COVID-19 vaccine. TCRdb's table, derived via immunoSEQ multiplex PCR, lists solely in-frame clones and lacks some. The repertoire includes 150,000 or so clones, roughly 94% of them detected once, and around 0.98% sits in the top ten. The material sequenced was peripheral blood, taken 28 days after the second AZD1222 dose. Receptor source: an adult who received the AZD1222 COVID-19 vaccine.

This clone occurred once. The chain recombines TRBV13 with TRBJ2-1; 8 positions agree with TRBD1. Germline V gene lookup returns CDR1 PRHDT and CDR2 FYEKMQ (reference sequence). The CDR3 extends over 16 amino acids. V lost 5 bases to trimming and J lost 5 bases; unmatched junction nucleotides: 11. CDR3 protein: CASSLHPGGKNNEQFF. The CDR3 bases are TGTGCCAGCAGCCTCCACCCAGGGGGCAAGAACAATGAGCAGTTCTTC.

This clone was recorded once. The chain joins TRBV9 to TRBJ2-4; 14 nucleotides line up with TRBD2. After removal of 4 bases from V and 0 bases from J, the junction contained 6 bases not matched to a gene. The CDR3 loop spans 18 amino acids. Germline V gene lookup returns CDR1 SGDLS and CDR2 YYNGEE. CDR3 loop: CASSPGTSGGLAKNIQYF. For the CDR3, the DNA is TGTGCCAGCAGCCCGGGGACTAGCGGGGGACTAGCCAAAAACATTCAGTACTTC.

The J gene is TRBJ1-2, the V gene TRBV5-6; D possibly corresponds to TRBD1 (5 bases). The CDR3 length is 15 residues. The V and J ends lost 0 bases and 1 base respectively, with 10 bases between them. Looked up from germline, CDR1 is SGHDT and CDR2 is YYEEEE. The CDR3 is CASSLVGRGNYGYTF. CDR3 nucleotide sequence: TGTGCCAGCAGCTTGGTGGGGCGGGGTAACTATGGCTACACCTTC.

The rearrangement joins TRBV7-2 to TRBJ1-5; D is unclear. V lost 5 bases, J lost 1 base, and 9 bases lay in between. The CDR3 covers 14 residues. CDR1 and CDR2 from the germline V gene are SGHTA and FQGNSA. The CDR3 sequence is CASSPRRSNQPQHF. The DNA of the CDR3 is TGTGCCAGCAGCCCGAGACGGAGCAATCAGCCCCAGCATTTT.

DNA of the CDR3: TGTGCCAGCAGCCTCGAACTAGCACCTGAGCAGTTCTTC. Translation gives CASSLELAPEQFF. The V call is TRBV3-1 (or the pseudogene TRBV3-2), the J call TRBJ2-1, with a weak D call TRBD2 (6 bases). V was pared by 4 bases and J by 9 bases, with 13 bases between. Germline lookup yields CDR1 LGHDT and CDR2 YNNKEL (reference sequence). The CDR3 sequence is 13 residues long.

This chain uses TRBV3-1 (or the pseudogene TRBV3-2) with TRBJ1-2; D possibly corresponds to TRBD1 (5 bases). Per germline, CDR1 LGHDT and CDR2 YNNKEL (reference sequence). CDR3 length: 15 residues. V shed 2 bases and J shed 6 bases, with 16 bases lying between them. The CDR3 is CASSQSQTTGNGYTF. Written as DNA, the CDR3 is TGTGCCAGCAGCCAAAGCCAGACTACAGGCAATGGCTACACCTTC.

The J gene is TRBJ2-7, the V gene TRBV18, with unresolved D. The length of the CDR3 is 15 residues. V was pared by 4 bases and J by 5 bases, with 18 bases between. Germline values: CDR1 KGHSH, CDR2 LQKENI. CDR3 DNA: TGTGCCAGCTCACTTCTCTCGGGTCCCCTCGACGAGCAGTACTTC. It yields the protein CASSLLSGPLDEQYF.

The rearrangement joins TRBV7-2 to TRBJ1-3; D remains unclear. Germline lookup yields CDR1 SGHTA and CDR2 FQGNSA. This CDR3 contains 14 residues. Trimming removed 5 bases at V and 3 bases at J, with 11 bases between. The CDR3 DNA reads as TGTGCCAGCAGCACTGGACTAAGTGGAAACACCATATATTTT. Translating gives CASSTGLSGNTIYF.

The chain recombines TRBV25-1 with TRBJ1-2; D gene unclear. CDR1 and CDR2 (germline): MGHDK, SYGVNS. V gave up 3 bases and J gave up 8 bases, with 19 bases separating them. The CDR3 is made up of 15 amino acids. CDR3 DNA sequence: TGTGCCAGCAGTGAGGTGCGGCCGGACCTGCAGGGCTACACCTTC. This translates into CASSEVRPDLQGYTF.

J is TRBJ2-4 and V is TRBV5-1, with D tentatively TRBD1 or TRBD2 (6 bases each). The V gene lost 4 bases and the J gene lost 0 bases, with 14 bases spanning the gap. CDR3 size: 16 residues. Looked up from germline, CDR1 is SGHRS and CDR2 is YFSETQ. For the CDR3, the DNA is TGCGCCAGCAGCCCTCGGGGGCACTTAGCCAAAAACATTCAGTACTTC. Encoded protein: CASSPRGHLAKNIQYF.